This TCR beta chain was obtained from a study of blood T cell repertoires in COVID-19. Across the study: Samples representing acute and convalescent COVID-19 were sourced from the United States, Italy and Spain. The cDNA or gDNA used as material had been derived from T cells, B-cell-depleted T cells, or PBMCs.

In the authors' methods: Amplification with reference gene primers provided the estimates of nucleated cell counts. The protocol was immunoSEQ multiplex PCR, while the TCRdb copy is restricted to in-frame clones and leaves out a portion. The D gene and trimming were derived from the DNA, and the V and J assignments and clone size from that table. The table lists about 32,000 clones, about 92% of them singletons. Sequenced: peripheral blood. The receptor was derived from a male donor with active COVID-19.

The CDR3 reads CASNTKAQGTEQYF. For the CDR3, the DNA is TGTGCCAGCAACACAAAGGCCCAGGGTACCGAGCAGTACTTC. V is TRBV7-3 and J is TRBJ2-7; perhaps TRBD1 as D (5 bases). The germline CDR1 and CDR2 sequences are SGHTA and FQGTGA. With 7 bases removed from V and 6 bases from J, the gap between germline ends came to 19 bases. The CDR3 totals 14 residues. Combining the CDR3 with reference TRBV7-3 and TRBJ2-7 gives the whole variable domain GAGVSQTPSNKVTEKGKYVELRCDPISGHTALYWYRQSLGQGPEFLIYFQGTGAADDSGLPNDRFFAVRPEGSVSTLKIQRTERGDSAVYLCASNTKAQGTEQYFGPGTRLTVT.